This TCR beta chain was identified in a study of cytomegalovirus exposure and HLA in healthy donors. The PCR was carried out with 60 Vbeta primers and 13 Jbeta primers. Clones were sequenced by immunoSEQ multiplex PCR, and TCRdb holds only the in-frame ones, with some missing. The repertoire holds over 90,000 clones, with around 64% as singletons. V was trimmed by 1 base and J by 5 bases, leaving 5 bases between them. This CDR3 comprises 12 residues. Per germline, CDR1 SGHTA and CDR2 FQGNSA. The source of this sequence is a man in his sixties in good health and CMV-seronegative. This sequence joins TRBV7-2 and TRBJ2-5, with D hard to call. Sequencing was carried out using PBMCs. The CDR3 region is CASSLGAETQYF. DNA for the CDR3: TGTGCCAGCAGCTTAGGGGCGGAGACCCAGTACTTC.